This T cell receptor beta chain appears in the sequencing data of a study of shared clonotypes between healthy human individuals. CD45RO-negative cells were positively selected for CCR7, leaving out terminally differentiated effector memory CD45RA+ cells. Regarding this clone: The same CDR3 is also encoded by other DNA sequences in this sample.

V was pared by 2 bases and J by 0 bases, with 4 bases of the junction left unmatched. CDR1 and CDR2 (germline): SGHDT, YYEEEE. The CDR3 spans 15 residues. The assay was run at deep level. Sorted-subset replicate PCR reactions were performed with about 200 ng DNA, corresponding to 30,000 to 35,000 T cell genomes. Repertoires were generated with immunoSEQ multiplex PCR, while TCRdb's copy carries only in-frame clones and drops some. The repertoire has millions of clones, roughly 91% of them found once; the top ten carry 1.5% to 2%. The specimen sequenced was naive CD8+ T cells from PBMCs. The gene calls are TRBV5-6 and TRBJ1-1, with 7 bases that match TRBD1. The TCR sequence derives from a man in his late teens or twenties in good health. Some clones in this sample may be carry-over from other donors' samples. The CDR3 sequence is CASSLGGVMNTEAFF. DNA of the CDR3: TGTGCCAGCAGCTTAGGGGGCGTCATGAACACTGAAGCTTTCTTT. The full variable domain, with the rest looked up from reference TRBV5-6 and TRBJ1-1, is DAGVTQSPTHLIKTRGQQVTLRCSPKSGHDTVSWYQQALGQGPQFIFQYYEEEERQRGNFPDRFSGHQFPNYSSELNVNALLLGDSALYLCASSLGGVMNTEAFFGQGTRLTVV.